One T cell receptor beta chain is described in this entry. Clones were read by immunoSEQ multiplex PCR, and TCRdb kept only the in-frame ones, dropping some. The table includes 250,000 to 300,000 clones, 75% to 90% detected once. The record originates from a study of blood T cell repertoires in COVID-19. The CDR3 is made up of 13 amino acids. V dropped 7 bases and J dropped 2; count of bases not matched to a gene: 4. Germline V gene data show CDR1 as ENHRY and CDR2 as SYGVKD. The chain couples TRBV10-3 to TRBJ2-7; 8 bases line up with TRBD2. The sequence came from a woman in her sixties or seventies with acute or convalescent COVID-19. The sequenced material came from peripheral blood. CDR3 nucleotide sequence: TGTGCCATCAACGCGGGAGGTACCTACGAGCAGTACTTC. This encodes CAINAGGTYEQYF.